The clone carrying this TCR beta chain was observed a single time. The CDR3 consists of 15 residues. Germline V gene data show CDR1 as SGHNT and CDR2 as YYREEE (reference sequence). Trimming took off 4 bases at V and 3 bases at J, with 14 bases between the two ends. This entry belongs to a study of blood T cell repertoires in COVID-19. Study information: Whether acute or convalescent, the COVID-19 samples came from the United States, Italy and Spain.

This table comes from immunoSEQ multiplex PCR, and its TCRdb copy is limited to in-frame clones, with some not included. The sample contains tens of thousands of clones, about 90% of which appear only once. This receptor was identified in a human donor with active COVID-19. The donor label of this sample is uncertain. The chain uses TRBV5-4 and TRBJ2-1; tentative D call: TRBD2 (7 bases). Sequences were obtained from peripheral blood. CDR3 sequence: CASSHGGGGYNEQFF. The DNA for the CDR3 is TGTGCCAGCAGCCATGGGGGAGGGGGCTACAATGAGCAGTTCTTC.